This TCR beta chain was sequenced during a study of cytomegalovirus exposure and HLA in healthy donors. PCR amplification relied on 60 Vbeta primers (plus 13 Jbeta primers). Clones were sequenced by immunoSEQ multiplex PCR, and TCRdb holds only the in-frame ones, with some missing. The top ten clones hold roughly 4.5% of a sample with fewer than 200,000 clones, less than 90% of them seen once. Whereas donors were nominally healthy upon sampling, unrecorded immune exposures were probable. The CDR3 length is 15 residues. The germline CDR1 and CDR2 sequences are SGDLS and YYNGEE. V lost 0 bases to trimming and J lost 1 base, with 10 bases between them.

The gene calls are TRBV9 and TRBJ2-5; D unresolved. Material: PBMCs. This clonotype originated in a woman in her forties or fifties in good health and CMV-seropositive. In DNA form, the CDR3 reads TGTGCCAGCAGCGTAGCTCCCAGGCCCCAAGAGACCCAGTACTTC. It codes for CASSVAPRPQETQYF.